The 16 T cell receptor beta chains reported below all come from one sample, sequenced in a study of T cells in Graves' hyperthyroidism and ophthalmopathy. Researchers amplified the TCR beta CDR3 regions from RNA transcripts. Using the HTBI primer set, a first-round RT-PCR was run on the TCR CDR3. In TCRdb, the multiplex PCR reads were re-called with MiXCR into one record per CDR3 protein. The sample includes 400,000 or so distinct CDR3 sequences, 11% to 15% of them seen just once. The sample comprised blood. The receptors derive from a man aged 45-65 years with Graves' ophthalmopathy.

The CDR3 DNA reads TGTGCCAGCAGTTACTTGGCAAGCTCCTACGAGCAGTACTTC. Translated: CASSYLASSYEQYF. The genes are TRBV6-5 and TRBJ2-7, with D unresolved. V gave up 1 base and J gave up 0 bases, with 7 bases separating them. There are 14 residues in the CDR3. CDR1 and CDR2 from the germline V gene are MNHEY and SVGAGI.

This clonotype was found many times. V is TRBV5-1 and J is TRBJ2-7; 11 bases agree with TRBD1. The V gene end was trimmed by 4 bases and the J gene end by 3 bases; junction bases not matched to a gene: 3. The V gene's germline CDR1 is SGHRS and CDR2 YFSETQ. The CDR3 contains 14 residues. CDR3 protein: CASSQGQGVYEQYF. CDR3 coding DNA: TGCGCCAGCAGCCAGGGACAGGGGGTCTACGAGCAGTACTTC. The full variable domain, rest sourced from reference TRBV5-1 and TRBJ2-7, is KAGVTQTPRYLIKTRGQQVTLSCSPISGHRSVSWYQQTPGQGLQFLFEYFSETQRNKGNFPGRFSGRQFSNSRSEMNVSTLELGDSALYLCASSQGQGVYEQYFGPGTRLTVT.

In regard to this clonotype: This may arise from a read error, as a much more abundant clone is one base away. This sequence joins TRBV9 and TRBJ1-2; unclear D gene. Trimming took off 1 base at V and 2 bases at J, with 0 bases between the two ends. Germline V gene lookup returns CDR1 SGDLS and CDR2 YYNGEE. The CDR3 is 11 residues long. The CDR3 loop reads CASSVNYGYTF. The CDR3 DNA follows: TGTGCCAGCAGCGTAAACTATGGCTACACCTTC.

The chain carries TRBV5-1 and TRBJ2-1, with no clear D. CDR1 is SGHRS, CDR2 YFSETQ, per germline. V lost 0 bases and J lost 5, with 9 bases in between. CDR3 length: 14 residues. The CDR3 nucleotides are TGCGCCAGCAGCTTGGGAGCCGCCCACAATGAGCAGTTCTTC. This sequence encodes CASSLGAAHNEQFF.

This clonotype appeared a few times. Just one base apart from a much larger clone, this may be a read error. No conserved phenylalanine or tryptophan ends this CDR3, so it is likely a read error. The gene calls are TRBV3-1 and TRBJ2-7, with D possibly being TRBD1 (5 bases). Per the germline V gene, CDR1 is LGHDT and CDR2 is YNNKEL (reference sequence). Trimming shortened V by 4 bases and J by 0 bases, and 13 bases separated the two germline ends. CDR3 size: 15 residues. The CDR3 DNA is TGTGCCAGCAGCCGAGACACCAGGGTCTCCTACGAGCAGTACCTC. It encodes CASSRDTRVSYEQYL.

This clonotype was recorded many times. The chain is built from TRBV20-1 and TRBJ2-3; possibly TRBD2 for D (5 bases). Germline-derived CDR1 and CDR2 are DFQATT and SNEGSKA (reference sequence). The V and J ends lost 3 bases and 0 bases respectively, with 10 bases between them. This CDR3 comprises 14 residues. CDR3: CSASVSVSTDTQYF. CDR3 sequence (DNA): TGCAGTGCTAGCGTTAGCGTTAGCACAGATACGCAGTATTTT.

This clonotype was counted at least ten times. The rearrangement joins TRBV2 to TRBJ1-2, with TRBD1 matching over 10 bases. There are 14 residues in the CDR3. Germline V lookup: CDR1 SNHLY, CDR2 FYNNEI. The J segment lost 2 bases and the V segment lost 6 bases, leaving 3 bases of the junction unmatched. The CDR3 bases are TGTGCCAGCAGCTTGGGACAGGGGAACTATGGCTACACCTTC. Translated, it gives CASSLGQGNYGYTF.

The chain is built from TRBV7-9 and TRBJ2-2, with 12 bases lining up with TRBD2. After removal of 5 bases from V and 3 bases from J, the junction contained 10 bases not matched to a gene. The CDR3 loop spans 18 amino acids. The germline gives CDR1 SEHNR, CDR2 FQNEAQ (reference sequence). For the CDR3, the DNA is TGTGCCAGCAGCGCACCGGGGCTAGCGGGAGGGGACACCGGGGAGCTGTTTTTT. Translation gives CASSAPGLAGGDTGELFF.

This clonotype was counted at least ten times. This chain links TRBV18 with TRBJ2-5; no firm D call. The CDR3 runs to 12 residues. Germline V gene sequence: CDR1 KGHSH, CDR2 LQKENI. Trimming shortened V by 2 bases and J by 4 bases, and 5 bases separated the two germline ends. The CDR3 sequence: CASSPSGETQYF. CDR3 sequence (DNA): TGTGCCAGCTCACCATCTGGAGAGACCCAGTACTTC.

This clonotype was recorded many times. The rearrangement joins TRBV9 to TRBJ2-1; TRBD2 agrees at 8 bases. The CDR3 sequence is 15 residues long. Per the germline V gene, CDR1 is SGDLS and CDR2 is YYNGEE. J was trimmed by 8 bases and V by 4 bases; bases with no gene match: 11. The CDR3 DNA reads as TGTGCCAGCAGCCAAACTACTAGCGGTTGGGATGAGCAGTTCTTC. The encoded protein is CASSQTTSGWDEQFF.

This clonotype was observed at least ten times. The chain couples TRBV28 to TRBJ2-7; D is ambiguous. V gave up 3 bases and J gave up 3 bases, with 6 bases separating them. Germline values: CDR1 MDHEN, CDR2 SYDVKM. The CDR3 is made up of 12 amino acids. CDR3 amino acids: CASSFLDYEQYF. CDR3 DNA sequence: TGTGCCAGCAGTTTTTTGGACTACGAGCAGTACTTC. The full variable domain, in which reference TRBV28 and TRBJ2-7 provide the parts outside the CDR3, is DVKVTQSSRYLVKRTGEKVFLECVQDMDHENMFWYRQDPGLGLRLIYFSYDVKMKEKGDIPEGYSVSREKKERFSLILESASTNQTSMYLCASSFLDYEQYFGPGTRLTVT.

This clonotype occurred many times. The CDR3 loop is CASSPDENREKLFF. CDR3 coding DNA: TGCGCCAGCAGCCCGGATGAAAATCGTGAAAAACTGTTTTTT. The chain has TRBV5-1 and TRBJ1-4, with D uncertain. The ends were cut back, 4 bases at V and 7 bases at J, with 14 bases in the middle. Germline CDR1 SGHRS, CDR2 YFSETQ. The CDR3 consists of 14 residues.

The table lists this clonotype with many counts. The chain carries TRBV20-1 and TRBJ1-1, with D unclear. Germline CDR1 and CDR2: DFQATT and SNEGSKA (reference sequence). The V and J ends lost 6 bases and 7 bases respectively, with 18 bases between them. There are 13 residues in the CDR3. The CDR3 DNA is TGCAGTGCGGTCCTTGGCAGGCGGGGTGAAGCTTTCTTT. Translation gives CSAVLGRRGEAFF.

The table lists this clonotype with many counts. J is TRBJ2-1 and V is TRBV30; D uncertain. The ends were cut back, 4 bases at V and 4 bases at J, with 17 bases in the middle. The CDR3 is 15 amino acids. Germline loops: CDR1 GTSNPN, CDR2 SVGIG (reference sequence). CDR3 loop: CAWIPPRAVYNEQFF. The CDR3 nucleotides are TGTGCCTGGATACCCCCCCGCGCGGTTTACAATGAGCAGTTCTTC.

This clonotype has ten or more counts. This chain connects TRBV3-1 to TRBJ1-2, with no clear D. CDR3 size: 12 residues. Germline CDR1 reads LGHDT; CDR2 reads YNNKEL (reference sequence). Trimming cost V 1 base and J 8 bases, with 8 bases left between them. CDR3 amino acids: CASSQVDSGYTF. CDR3 coding DNA: TGTGCCAGCAGCCAAGTGGACTCCGGCTACACCTTC.

This clonotype has at least ten counts. The genes are TRBV29-1 and TRBJ1-1; D is undetermined. V was cut by 5 bases and J by 1 base, with 14 bases left in between. The CDR3 sequence is 14 residues long. The V gene's germline CDR1 is SQVTM and CDR2 ANQGSEA. The chain's CDR3 is CSVMMWPGNTEAFF. The CDR3 nucleotides are TGCAGCGTTATGATGTGGCCGGGGAACACTGAAGCTTTCTTT.